These 22 T cell receptor beta chains share one sample of origin, sequenced in a study of cytomegalovirus exposure and HLA in healthy donors. The PCR used 60 Vbeta and 13 Jbeta primers. Some clones are missing from TCRdb's copy, which holds only in-frame ones; the method was immunoSEQ multiplex PCR. Of 200,000 or so clones in the sample, around 80% are singletons; the top ten hold about 2%. The sample consisted of PBMCs. These TCRs come from a woman between 18 and 29 years old in good health and CMV-seropositive.

The V and J genes are TRBV28 and TRBJ1-1; D ambiguous. V was pared by 8 bases and J by 1 base, with 11 bases between. This CDR3 has 13 amino acids. Germline V gene sequence: CDR1 MDHEN, CDR2 SYDVKM. The chain's CDR3 is CASQEVSNTEAFF. DNA of the CDR3: TGTGCCAGCCAGGAGGTTTCGAACACTGAAGCTTTCTTT.

The V gene is TRBV7-9, the J gene TRBJ2-3; no clear D. The CDR3 sequence is 16 residues long. Per germline, CDR1 SEHNR and CDR2 FQNEAQ (reference sequence). Trimming removed 1 base from V and 4 bases from J, with 15 bases in between. Written as DNA, the CDR3 is TGTGCCAGCAGCTTAGGGTCACCCCTCGGAGCAGATACGCAGTATTTT. Residues: CASSLGSPLGADTQYF.

The rearrangement uses TRBV7-9 and TRBJ1-3, with 10 bases that match TRBD1. CDR1 and CDR2 from the germline V gene are SEHNR and FQNEAQ (reference sequence). The CDR3 is made up of 13 amino acids. After removal of 6 bases from V and 8 bases from J, the junction contained 4 bases not matched to a gene. As DNA, the CDR3 is TGTGCCAGCAGTCCCGGGACAGGGGACACCATATATTTT. Protein product: CASSPGTGDTIYF.

This chain uses TRBV5-3 with TRBJ2-1, with TRBD2 matching over 12 bases. TRBV5-3 is treated as an ORF (open reading frame) with a function not yet certain. The CDR3 covers 21 residues. J was trimmed by 1 base and V by 0 bases; bases with no gene match: 14. The CDR3 nucleotides read TGTGCCAGAAGCTTGGAGAGGGAGCTCTCTAGCGGGGGGGCTTCCTACAATGAGCAGTTCTTC. Translation: CARSLERELSSGGASYNEQFF.

The CDR3 DNA reads as TGTGCCAGAGAGTCCGGGACAGGGTATGGCTACACCTTC. Protein: CARESGTGYGYTF. The rearrangement uses TRBV7-2 and TRBJ1-2; TRBD1 matches at 9 bases. The CDR3 length is 13 residues. Germline V gene data show CDR1 as SGHTA and CDR2 as FQGNSA. The V gene end was trimmed by 9 bases and the J gene end by 5 bases; junction bases not matched to a gene: 7.

The J gene is TRBJ1-2, the V gene TRBV27; D gene unclear. The CDR3 spans 13 residues. Trimming pared 5 bases from V and 4 bases from J, leaving 11 bases between. Germline lookup yields CDR1 MNHEY and CDR2 SMNVEV (reference sequence). The CDR3 DNA reads as TGTGCCAGCAGTCCCGCGACTGGCTATGGCTACACCTTC. Translated: CASSPATGYGYTF.

The genes are TRBV29-1 and TRBJ1-1; TRBD1 aligns across 10 bases. The CDR3 spans 15 residues. The germline V gene encodes CDR1 SQVTM and CDR2 ANQGSEA. J was trimmed by 1 base and V by 5 bases; bases with no gene match: 7. CDR3 region: CSVLETGGTNTEAFF. The CDR3 DNA reads as TGCAGCGTTCTAGAGACAGGGGGCACGAACACTGAAGCTTTCTTT.

This sequence joins TRBV4-1 and TRBJ2-5; 8 bases are a match to TRBD1. This CDR3 has 16 amino acids. The junction had 9 bases not matched to a gene; V was cut back by 4 bases and J by 2 bases. Germline assignment: CDR1 MGHRA and CDR2 YSYEKL. The CDR3 loop reads CASSPDRDRRQETQYF. In nucleotides, the CDR3 is TGCGCCAGCAGCCCCGACCGGGACAGGAGACAAGAGACCCAGTACTTC.

The count of this clone is one. V and J are TRBV7-2 and TRBJ2-5; a weak D match, TRBD1 (5 bases). Germline loops: CDR1 SGHTA, CDR2 FQGNSA. Deletions cut 1 base from V and 3 bases from J, with 12 bases between. The CDR3 has 15 residues. The CDR3 sequence: CASSLGARVEETQYF. The CDR3, as DNA: TGTGCCAGCAGCTTAGGGGCCAGGGTTGAAGAGACCCAGTACTTC.

CDR3 DNA: TGTGCCAGCAGCGTCGGAGATATATCAGGCTACACCTTC. Its translation: CASSVGDISGYTF. The V call is TRBV9, the J call TRBJ1-2; D not resolved. The CDR3 loop spans 13 amino acids. The germline gives CDR1 SGDLS, CDR2 YYNGEE. V dropped 2 bases and J dropped 8 bases, with 13 bases sitting between them. Based on the CDR3 plus reference TRBV9 and TRBJ1-2, the full variable domain is DSGVTQTPKHLITATGQRVTLRCSPRSGDLSVYWYQQSLDQGLQFLIQYYNGEERAKGNILERFSAQQFPDLHSELNLSSLELGDSALYFCASSVGDISGYTFGSGTRLTVV.

The CDR3 is CAIRQGESSYEQYV. CDR3 nucleotide sequence: TGTGCCATACGACAGGGGGAAAGCTCCTACGAGCAGTACGTC. The genes are TRBV10-3 and TRBJ2-7; 9 bases fit TRBD1. There are 14 residues in the CDR3. CDR1 and CDR2 from the germline V gene are ENHRY and SYGVKD. V shed 9 bases and J 0 bases; nucleotides not matched to a gene: 6.

V and J are TRBV5-1 and TRBJ2-3; 7 bases are shared with TRBD1. Germline CDR1 is SGHRS and CDR2 is YFSETQ. V shed 4 bases and J 2 bases; nucleotides not matched to a gene: 19. This CDR3 has 19 amino acids. CDR3 nucleotides: TGCGCCAGCAGCCTTAACATTATTACAACCGGGACAGCCACAGATACGCAGTATTTT. This encodes CASSLNIITTGTATDTQYF.

This clone was seen a handful of times. This CDR3 reads CATKTLSGGGQNEQFF. In nucleotides, the CDR3 is TGTGCCACCAAGACCTTAAGCGGGGGGGGCCAGAATGAGCAGTTCTTC. The chain uses TRBV2 and TRBJ2-1; 10 bases fit TRBD2. Germline V gives CDR1 SNHLY, CDR2 FYNNEI. CDR3 size: 16 residues. After removal of 10 bases from V and 7 bases from J, the junction contained 16 bases not matched to a gene.

V usage is TRBV6-5 and J usage is TRBJ1-2, with 8 bases matching TRBD1. Per germline, CDR1 MNHEY and CDR2 SVGAGI. The CDR3 consists of 15 residues. V gave up 0 bases and J gave up 7 bases; unmatched junction bases: 7. CDR3 DNA: TGTGCCAGCAGTTACTCGGCAGGGGGCGCTTCTGGCTACACCTTC. Translating gives CASSYSAGGASGYTF.

This chain uses TRBV18 with TRBJ1-2; no reliable D call. Trimming stripped 4 bases from V and 0 bases from J, with 9 bases between. The CDR3 runs to 14 residues. Per the germline V gene, CDR1 is KGHSH and CDR2 is LQKENI. The CDR3 here is CASSLRETNYGYTF. The DNA for the CDR3 is TGTGCCAGCTCACTAAGGGAGACTAACTATGGCTACACCTTC.

The chain combines TRBV28 with TRBJ2-1; D ambiguous. The CDR3 has 16 residues. V lost 4 bases to trimming and J lost 0 bases, with 13 bases between them. Germline V lookup: CDR1 MDHEN, CDR2 SYDVKM. The CDR3 sequence: CASSYPLRSSYNEQFF. The DNA for the CDR3 is TGTGCCAGCAGTTACCCTTTGCGAAGCTCCTACAATGAGCAGTTCTTC.

This clone was found a few times. The V and J genes are TRBV6-6 and TRBJ2-7; 9 bases fit TRBD1. Trimming took 2 bases from V and 2 from J; bases not matched to a gene: 1. Germline CDR1 is MNHNY and CDR2 is SVGAGI (reference sequence). The CDR3 has 14 amino acids. For the CDR3, the DNA is TGTGCCAGCAGTTACGGGACAGGGACCTACGAGCAGTACTTC. Translating it yields CASSYGTGTYEQYF.

The table lists this clone with a count of one. V usage is TRBV7-3 and J usage is TRBJ2-1; 7 bases match TRBD1. The CDR3 is 16 residues long. Germline-derived CDR1 and CDR2 are SGHTA and FQGTGA. With V trimmed by 0 bases and J by 7 bases, 9 bases remained unmatched. The chain's CDR3 is CASSLTEQGFSNEQFF. The CDR3 bases are TGTGCCAGCAGCTTAACGGAACAGGGGTTTTCGAATGAGCAGTTCTTC.

This chain links TRBV18 with TRBJ2-1; D perhaps matches TRBD2 (5 bases). V was clipped by 4 bases and J by 8 bases, with 18 bases between them. The CDR3 consists of 15 residues. The germline CDR1 and CDR2 sequences are KGHSH and LQKENI. CDR3 in DNA: TGTGCCAGCTCACTTCAGGCCTCACTAGGCGATGAGCAGTTCTTC. Its protein product is CASSLQASLGDEQFF. Supplemented by reference TRBV18 and TRBJ2-1, the full variable domain reads NAGVMQNPRHLVRRRGQEARLRCSPMKGHSHVYWYRQLPEEGLKFMVYLQKENIIDESGMPKERFSAEFPKEGPSILRIQQVVRGDSAAYFCASSLQASLGDEQFFGPGTRLTVL.

This clone was detected a few times. V gene TRBV2 combines with J gene TRBJ2-7; no clear D. Trimming removed 2 bases from V and 2 bases from J, with 4 bases in between. The CDR3 loop spans 12 amino acids. Germline CDR1 is SNHLY and CDR2 is FYNNEI. CDR3 in amino acids: CASSERAYEQYF. CDR3 sequence (DNA): TGTGCCAGCAGTGAACGCGCCTACGAGCAGTACTTC.

The chain is built from TRBV19 and TRBJ1-2; perhaps TRBD1 as D (6 bases). V lost 6 bases, J lost 0 bases, and 11 bases lay in between. The CDR3 totals 14 residues. Germline V lookup: CDR1 LNHDA, CDR2 SQIVND (reference sequence). CDR3 coding DNA: TGTGCCAGTAGCGAACAGGGAGCTAACTATGGCTACACCTTC. Translated: CASSEQGANYGYTF.

The CDR3, as DNA: TGTGCCAGCAGTTTTCAGGCGGGGGAGAACACAGATACGCAGTATTTT. Its protein is CASSFQAGENTDTQYF. The chain employs TRBV28 and TRBJ2-3; 7 bases agree with TRBD2. The CDR3 has 16 residues. V lost 3 bases, J lost 2 bases, and 8 bases stayed unmatched. Germline V gene data show CDR1 as MDHEN and CDR2 as SYDVKM.